This is a list of T cell receptor beta chains from one sample in a study of T cell changes during pregnancy in multiple sclerosis. TCRdb's copy holds only in-frame clones and misses some; the assay was immunoSEQ multiplex PCR. This repertoire shows some 60,000 clones, roughly 90% found once; its top ten account for 3% to 4%. The source material was peripheral blood, sampled in the first trimester of pregnancy. These receptor sequences come from a female donor in good health, enrolled as a control in a pregnancy study. Both conserved end residues are part of each CDR3. Each record gives: clone size, V gene, D gene, J gene, CDR3 protein, CDR3 DNA. A D gene is named only where the DNA matches it firmly. Some rows mark clone size as missing; the rest say once, few, many or name a class of expanded clone.

clone_size: .
v_call: TRBV5-1
d_call: TRBD1
j_call: TRBJ2-3
cdr3_aa: CASSLGQGSDTQYF
cdr3_nt: TGCGCCAGCAGTTTAGGACAGGGCTCAGATACGCAGTATTTT

clone_size: .
v_call: TRBV6-1
d_call: TRBD1
j_call: TRBJ1-2
cdr3_aa: CASRSGGGHGYTF
cdr3_nt: TGTGCCAGCAGATCAGGGGGAGGACATGGCTACACCTTC

clone_size: .
v_call: TRBV9
d_call: TRBD1
j_call: TRBJ2-3
cdr3_aa: CASSVYQGVSDTQYF
cdr3_nt: TGTGCCAGCAGCGTATACCAGGGGGTGTCAGATACGCAGTATTTT

clone_size: once
v_call: TRBV19
d_call: TRBD1
j_call: TRBJ1-5
cdr3_aa: CASSPGTGTRNQPQHF
cdr3_nt: TGTGCCAGTAGTCCCGGGACAGGGACGAGAAATCAGCCCCAGCATTTT

clone_size: .
v_call: TRBV6-4
d_call: TRBD1
j_call: TRBJ1-1
cdr3_aa: CASSSGTGGTEAFF
cdr3_nt: TGTGCCAGTTCCTCCGGGACAGGGGGCACTGAAGCTTTCTTT

clone_size: .
v_call: TRBV4-1
d_call: TRBD1
j_call: TRBJ1-4
cdr3_aa: CASSQDLGQNNEKLFF
cdr3_nt: TGCGCCAGCAGCCAAGACCTGGGACAGAATAATGAAAAACTGTTTTTT

clone_size: .
v_call: TRBV7-2
d_call: TRBD1
j_call: TRBJ2-7
cdr3_aa: CASRSGGGSYEQYF
cdr3_nt: TGTGCCAGCAGGTCAGGGGGCGGCTCCTACGAGCAGTACTTC

clone_size: .
v_call: TRBV4-3
d_call: .
j_call: TRBJ2-5
cdr3_aa: CASSHDLIRASNLETQYF
cdr3_nt: TGCGCCAGCAGCCATGATCTAATTCGAGCATCTAATCTAGAGACCCAGTACTTC

clone_size: once
v_call: TRBV7-7
d_call: .
j_call: TRBJ2-7
cdr3_aa: CASSAHDGVEQYF
cdr3_nt: TGTGCTAGCAGCGCCCACGACGGAGTCGAGCAGTACTTC

clone_size: .
v_call: TRBV28
d_call: TRBD2
j_call: TRBJ2-1
cdr3_aa: CASSLWTSSKTEQFF
cdr3_nt: TGTGCCAGCAGTTTATGGACTAGCAGCAAAACCGAGCAGTTCTTC

clone_size: .
v_call: TRBV7-3
d_call: .
j_call: TRBJ2-2
cdr3_aa: CASSLGSVGELFF
cdr3_nt: TGTGCCAGCAGCTTGGGCAGTGTCGGGGAGCTGTTTTTT

clone_size: .
v_call: TRBV5-1
d_call: TRBD1
j_call: TRBJ2-2
cdr3_aa: CASRAGGDNTGELFF
cdr3_nt: TGCGCCAGCAGAGCAGGGGGCGATAACACCGGGGAGCTGTTTTTT

clone_size: .
v_call: TRBV5-1
d_call: TRBD1
j_call: TRBJ2-1
cdr3_aa: CASSLRSQGAGEQFF
cdr3_nt: TGCGCCAGCAGCTTGCGATCACAGGGGGCGGGTGAGCAGTTCTTC

clone_size: .
v_call: TRBV20-1
d_call: .
j_call: TRBJ1-1
cdr3_aa: CSARGSTEAFF
cdr3_nt: TGCAGTGCTAGGGGCAGCACTGAAGCTTTCTTT

clone_size: .
v_call: TRBV6-5
d_call: .
j_call: TRBJ1-6
cdr3_aa: CASRTSPTVSPLHF
cdr3_nt: TGTGCCAGCAGAACTAGCCCGACCGTATCACCCCTCCACTTC

clone_size: .
v_call: TRBV29-1
d_call: .
j_call: TRBJ2-5
cdr3_aa: CSVKDKYQETQYF
cdr3_nt: TGCAGCGTCAAGGACAAGTACCAAGAGACCCAGTACTTC

clone_size: .
v_call: TRBV28
d_call: TRBD2
j_call: TRBJ2-7
cdr3_aa: CASSSLAGGYRYEQYF
cdr3_nt: TGTGCCAGCAGTTCCCTAGCGGGAGGATATAGGTACGAGCAGTACTTC

clone_size: .
v_call: TRBV27
d_call: .
j_call: TRBJ2-3
cdr3_aa: CASSLVGEVSWDTQYF
cdr3_nt: TGTGCCAGCAGTTTAGTGGGAGAAGTGAGTTGGGATACGCAGTATTTT

clone_size: .
v_call: TRBV9
d_call: TRBD2
j_call: TRBJ2-1
cdr3_aa: CASSVETSGRLESSYNEQFF
cdr3_nt: TGTGCCAGCAGCGTAGAAACTAGCGGGAGGTTAGAGAGCTCCTACAATGAGCAGTTCTTC

clone_size: .
v_call: TRBV7-9
d_call: TRBD1
j_call: TRBJ2-5
cdr3_aa: CASSLDRGPTGTQYF
cdr3_nt: TGTGCCAGCAGCTTGGACAGGGGGCCTACCGGGACCCAGTACTTC

clone_size: once
v_call: TRBV7-3
d_call: .
j_call: TRBJ2-1
cdr3_aa: CASSEQPGTNNEQFF
cdr3_nt: TGTGCCAGCAGCGAACAACCGGGGACAAACAATGAGCAGTTCTTC

clone_size: .
v_call: TRBV27
d_call: TRBD2
j_call: TRBJ2-1
cdr3_aa: CASRSGGWTYNEQFF
cdr3_nt: TGTGCCAGCAGGTCCGGGGGGTGGACCTACAATGAGCAGTTCTTC

clone_size: once
v_call: TRBV2
d_call: TRBD2
j_call: TRBJ2-1
cdr3_aa: CASRATSGGAGEQFF
cdr3_nt: TGTGCCAGCAGGGCGACTAGCGGGGGGGCGGGTGAGCAGTTCTTC

clone_size: .
v_call: TRBV11-3
d_call: TRBD2
j_call: TRBJ2-1
cdr3_aa: CASSLALAGGKNEQFF
cdr3_nt: TGTGCCAGCAGCTTAGCGTTAGCGGGAGGGAAGAATGAGCAGTTCTTC

clone_size: .
v_call: TRBV7-2
d_call: .
j_call: TRBJ2-1
cdr3_aa: CASRPLLGNSYNEQFF
cdr3_nt: TGTGCCAGCAGGCCTCTTCTGGGCAACTCCTACAATGAGCAGTTCTTC

clone_size: .
v_call: TRBV11-3
d_call: .
j_call: TRBJ2-3
cdr3_aa: CASSSGSQDTQYF
cdr3_nt: TGTGCCAGCAGTTCGGGGTCCCAGGATACGCAGTATTTT

clone_size: once
v_call: TRBV5-1
d_call: .
j_call: TRBJ2-5
cdr3_aa: CASSLTLQGRGGETQYF
cdr3_nt: TGCGCCAGCAGCTTGACTCTCCAGGGAAGGGGGGGTGAGACCCAGTACTTC

clone_size: .
v_call: TRBV5-1
d_call: TRBD2
j_call: TRBJ2-7
cdr3_aa: CASSLAGGPPYEQYF
cdr3_nt: TGCGCCAGCAGCTTGGCGGGGGGGCCGCCCTACGAGCAGTACTTC

clone_size: .
v_call: TRBV5-6
d_call: TRBD1
j_call: TRBJ2-1
cdr3_aa: CASSFSDRNYNEQFF
cdr3_nt: TGTGCCAGCAGCTTCTCGGACAGGAACTACAATGAGCAGTTCTTC

clone_size: .
v_call: TRBV7-9
d_call: .
j_call: TRBJ2-1
cdr3_aa: CASSPRGNLGNNEQFF
cdr3_nt: TGTGCCAGCAGCCCCCGGGGGAACTTGGGGAACAATGAGCAGTTCTTC

clone_size: .
v_call: TRBV10-3
d_call: .
j_call: TRBJ2-7
cdr3_aa: CAISEDMPRGGEDEQYF
cdr3_nt: TGTGCCATCAGCGAGGACATGCCGAGAGGAGGGGAGGACGAGCAGTACTTC

clone_size: .
v_call: TRBV5-1
d_call: TRBD1
j_call: TRBJ1-1
cdr3_aa: CASSFPGQGSTEAFF
cdr3_nt: TGCGCCAGCAGTTTTCCGGGACAGGGAAGCACTGAAGCTTTCTTT

clone_size: .
v_call: TRBV9
d_call: .
j_call: TRBJ2-5
cdr3_aa: CASSLGPPETQYF
cdr3_nt: TGTGCCAGCAGCTTGGGCCCACCGGAGACCCAGTACTTC

clone_size: once
v_call: TRBV4-1
d_call: TRBD1
j_call: TRBJ1-1
cdr3_aa: CASSQTGQGATEAFF
cdr3_nt: TGCGCCAGCAGCCAGACCGGACAGGGGGCCACTGAAGCTTTCTTT

clone_size: .
v_call: TRBV9
d_call: .
j_call: TRBJ2-7
cdr3_aa: CASSALGQGSYEQYF
cdr3_nt: TGTGCCAGCAGCGCCCTGGGCCAGGGCTCCTACGAGCAGTACTTC

clone_size: .
v_call: TRBV28
d_call: TRBD1
j_call: TRBJ1-5
cdr3_aa: CASSQTGFSNQPQHF
cdr3_nt: TGTGCCAGCAGTCAGACAGGGTTCAGCAATCAGCCCCAGCATTTT

clone_size: .
v_call: TRBV5-8
d_call: .
j_call: TRBJ2-4
cdr3_aa: CASGSRDKNIQYF
cdr3_nt: TGTGCCAGCGGCTCGCGAGACAAAAACATTCAGTACTTC

clone_size: .
v_call: TRBV5-4
d_call: .
j_call: TRBJ2-4
cdr3_aa: CASSLQRDIQYF
cdr3_nt: TGTGCCAGCAGCCTACAGCGGGACATTCAGTACTTC

clone_size: .
v_call: TRBV15
d_call: .
j_call: TRBJ2-2
cdr3_aa: CATSRARLLTGELFF
cdr3_nt: TGTGCCACCAGCAGAGCCCGACTGCTCACCGGGGAGCTGTTTTTT

clone_size: .
v_call: TRBV19
d_call: TRBD1
j_call: TRBJ1-2
cdr3_aa: CASSPPGTGHYGYTF
cdr3_nt: TGTGCCAGTAGTCCCCCAGGGACAGGGCACTATGGCTACACCTTC

clone_size: .
v_call: TRBV5-1
d_call: .
j_call: TRBJ1-5
cdr3_aa: CASSLEGGNQPQHF
cdr3_nt: TGCGCCAGCAGCTTGGAGGGAGGCAATCAGCCCCAGCATTTT

clone_size: .
v_call: TRBV7-2
d_call: .
j_call: TRBJ2-5
cdr3_aa: CASSLVVLETQYF
cdr3_nt: TGTGCCAGCAGCTTAGTTGTCCTAGAGACCCAGTACTTC

clone_size: once
v_call: TRBV10-3
d_call: TRBD2
j_call: TRBJ2-5
cdr3_aa: CAIAASGGKETQYF
cdr3_nt: TGTGCCATCGCGGCTAGCGGGGGTAAAGAGACCCAGTACTTC

clone_size: .
v_call: TRBV19
d_call: .
j_call: TRBJ2-7
cdr3_aa: CASRQGGAYEQYF
cdr3_nt: TGTGCCAGTAGACAGGGGGGGGCCTACGAGCAGTACTTC

clone_size: .
v_call: TRBV28
d_call: TRBD1
j_call: TRBJ1-3
cdr3_aa: CASRLTGGSGNTIYF
cdr3_nt: TGTGCCAGCAGGTTGACAGGGGGCTCAGGAAACACCATATATTTT

clone_size: few
v_call: TRBV6-6
d_call: TRBD1
j_call: TRBJ2-2
cdr3_aa: CASKGTENTGELFF
cdr3_nt: TGTGCCAGCAAAGGGACAGAGAACACCGGGGAGCTGTTTTTT